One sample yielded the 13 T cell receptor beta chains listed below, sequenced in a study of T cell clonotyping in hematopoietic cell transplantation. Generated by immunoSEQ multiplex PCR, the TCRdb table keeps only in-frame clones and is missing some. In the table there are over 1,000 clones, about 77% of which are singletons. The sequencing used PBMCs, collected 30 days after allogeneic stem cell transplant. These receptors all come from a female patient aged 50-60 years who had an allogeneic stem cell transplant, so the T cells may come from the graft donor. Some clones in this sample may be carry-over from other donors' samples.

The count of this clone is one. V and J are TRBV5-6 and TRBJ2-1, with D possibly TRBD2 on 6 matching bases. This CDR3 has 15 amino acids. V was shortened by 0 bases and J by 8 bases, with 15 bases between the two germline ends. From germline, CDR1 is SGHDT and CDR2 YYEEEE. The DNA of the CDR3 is TGTGCCAGCAGCTTGGGGGGAGGACTGGACGATGAGCAGTTCTTC. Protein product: CASSLGGGLDDEQFF. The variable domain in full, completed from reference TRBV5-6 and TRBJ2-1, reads DAGVTQSPTHLIKTRGQQVTLRCSPKSGHDTVSWYQQALGQGPQFIFQYYEEEERQRGNFPDRFSGHQFPNYSSELNVNALLLGDSALYLCASSLGGGLDDEQFFGPGTRLTVL.

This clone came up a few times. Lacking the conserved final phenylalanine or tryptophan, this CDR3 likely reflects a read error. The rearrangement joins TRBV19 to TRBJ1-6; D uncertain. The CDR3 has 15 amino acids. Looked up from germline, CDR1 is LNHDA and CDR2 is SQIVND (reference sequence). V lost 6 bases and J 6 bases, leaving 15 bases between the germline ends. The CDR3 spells CASRKEGTINSPLHL. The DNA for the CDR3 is TGTGCCAGTAGGAAAGAGGGAACTATTAATTCACCCCTCCACCTT.

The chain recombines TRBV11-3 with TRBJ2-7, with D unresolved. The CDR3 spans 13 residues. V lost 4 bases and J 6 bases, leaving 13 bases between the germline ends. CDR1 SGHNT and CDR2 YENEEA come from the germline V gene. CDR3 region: CASSSSGDGEQYF. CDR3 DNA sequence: TGTGCCAGCAGCTCCAGTGGGGATGGCGAGCAGTACTTC.

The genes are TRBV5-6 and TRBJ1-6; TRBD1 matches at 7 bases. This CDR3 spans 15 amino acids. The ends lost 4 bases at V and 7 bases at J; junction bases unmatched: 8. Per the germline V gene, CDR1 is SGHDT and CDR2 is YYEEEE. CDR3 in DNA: TGTGCCAGCAGCAGAACGGGACAGCCAAATTCACCCCTCCACTTT. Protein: CASSRTGQPNSPLHF.

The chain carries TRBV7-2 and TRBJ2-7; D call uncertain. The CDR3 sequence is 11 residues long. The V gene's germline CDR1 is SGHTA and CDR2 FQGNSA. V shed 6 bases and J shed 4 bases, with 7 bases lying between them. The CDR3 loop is CASSAAYEQYF. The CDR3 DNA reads TGTGCCAGCAGTGCGGCTTACGAGCAGTACTTC.

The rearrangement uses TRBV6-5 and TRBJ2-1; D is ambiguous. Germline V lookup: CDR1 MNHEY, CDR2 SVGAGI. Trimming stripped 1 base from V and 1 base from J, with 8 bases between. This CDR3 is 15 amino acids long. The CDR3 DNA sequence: TGTGCCAGCAGTTACTATCCTAGGTCCTACAATGAGCAGTTCTTC. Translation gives CASSYYPRSYNEQFF.

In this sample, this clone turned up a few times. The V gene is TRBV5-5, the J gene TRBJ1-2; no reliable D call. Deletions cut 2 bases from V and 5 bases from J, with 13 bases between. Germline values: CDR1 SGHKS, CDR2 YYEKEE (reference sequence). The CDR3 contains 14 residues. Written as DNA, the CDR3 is TGTGCCAGCAGCTTCTTCCCGGCAGAGTATGGCTACACCTTC. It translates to CASSFFPAEYGYTF. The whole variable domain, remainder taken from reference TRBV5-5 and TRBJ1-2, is DAGVTQSPTHLIKTRGQQVTLRCSPISGHKSVSWYQQVLGQGPQFIFQYYEKEERGRGNFPDRFSARQFPNYSSELNVNALLLGDSALYLCASSFFPAEYGYTFGSGTRLTVV.

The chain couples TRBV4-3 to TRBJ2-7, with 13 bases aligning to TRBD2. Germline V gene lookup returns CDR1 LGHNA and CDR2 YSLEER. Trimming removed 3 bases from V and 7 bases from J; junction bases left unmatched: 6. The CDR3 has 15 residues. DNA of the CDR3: TGCGCCAGCAGCCAGATGGGACTAGCGGGAAGTGAGCAGTACTTC. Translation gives CASSQMGLAGSEQYF.

CDR3 loop: CSNLGEFPYNEQFF. The CDR3 coding sequence is TGCAGCAATCTAGGGGAATTTCCCTACAATGAGCAGTTCTTC. The gene calls are TRBV29-1 and TRBJ2-1, with D perhaps matching TRBD1 (5 bases). Germline V gene lookup returns CDR1 SQVTM and CDR2 ANQGSEA. Trimming cost V 8 bases and J 2 bases, with 16 bases left between them. The length of the CDR3 is 14 residues.

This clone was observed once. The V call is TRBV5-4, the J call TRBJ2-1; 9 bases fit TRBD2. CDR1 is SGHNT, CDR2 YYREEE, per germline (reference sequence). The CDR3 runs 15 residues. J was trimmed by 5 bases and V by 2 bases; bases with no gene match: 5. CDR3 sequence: CASSLVAGENNEQFF. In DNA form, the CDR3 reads TGTGCCAGCAGCTTAGTAGCGGGAGAGAACAATGAGCAGTTCTTC.

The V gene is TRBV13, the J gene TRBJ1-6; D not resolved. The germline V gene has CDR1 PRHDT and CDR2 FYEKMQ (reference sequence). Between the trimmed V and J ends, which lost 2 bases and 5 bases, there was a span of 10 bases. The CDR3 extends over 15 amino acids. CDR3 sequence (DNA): TGTGCCAGCAGCTTAACCCAGACCAATAATTCACCCCTCCACTTT. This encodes CASSLTQTNNSPLHF.

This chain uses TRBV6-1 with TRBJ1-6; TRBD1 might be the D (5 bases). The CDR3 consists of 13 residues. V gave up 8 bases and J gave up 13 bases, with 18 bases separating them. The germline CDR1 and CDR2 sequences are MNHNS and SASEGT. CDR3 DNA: TGTGCCAGCTGGGTTGGGGGGACTTCCCCCCTCCACTTT. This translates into CASWVGGTSPLHF.

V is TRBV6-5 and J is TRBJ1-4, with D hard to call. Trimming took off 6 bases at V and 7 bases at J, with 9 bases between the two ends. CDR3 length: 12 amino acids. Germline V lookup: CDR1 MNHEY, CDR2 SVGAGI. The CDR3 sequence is CASSEKSEKLFF. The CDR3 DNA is TGTGCCAGCAGCGAAAAAAGTGAAAAACTGTTTTTT.